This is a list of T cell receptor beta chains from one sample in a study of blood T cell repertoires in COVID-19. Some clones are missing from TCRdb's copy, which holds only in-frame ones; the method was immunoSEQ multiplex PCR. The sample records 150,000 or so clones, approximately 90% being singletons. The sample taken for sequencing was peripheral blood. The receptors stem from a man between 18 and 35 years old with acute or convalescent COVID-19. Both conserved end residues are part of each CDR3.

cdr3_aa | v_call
CASSSSDRFRNTGELFF | TRBV7-8
CATSDGTGAWGNTEAFF | TRBV24-1
CASSGGLAYNEQFF | TRBV10-2
CASSRGTGGPNSPLHF | TRBV5-4
CASSEFETGSLGGYTF | TRBV6-1
CASSLYAGSYSNQPQHF | TRBV27
CASSLIFGQGYYGYTF | TRBV5-1
CASRTGGRTEAFF | TRBV6-5
CASSAGLQQPQHF | TRBV19
CASSGTGEGISNEKLFF | TRBV9
CASRAGVGSTEAFF | TRBV6-4
CASSQGANYGYTF | TRBV14
CASSLSGVETQYF | TRBV12-3/TRBV12-4
CASSDRKASYEQYF | TRBV5-1
CATSDTSGRDVDEQFF | TRBV24-1
CASSKVGDRECWTSYEQYF | TRBV21-1
CASSLARGPQPQHF | TRBV3-1/TRBV3-2
CASSFDRGQESPLHF | TRBV6-5
CASSLEFMWGGAYGEQYF | TRBV5-1
CASSLGQANTEAFF | TRBV11-3
CASSSWAGERGYNEQFF | TRBV7-9
CASSPGTGNQPQHF | TRBV18
CASSSIRSGTGAGNTIYF | TRBV7-9
CASSFAGGPINSPLHF | TRBV19
CASSSSSGSTDTQYF | TRBV7-9
CASIATGGHTETQYF | TRBV6-5
CASSPERGPGTDTQYF | TRBV18
CASRKPGQGTYGYTF | TRBV27
CASSIILSSRGIGNTIYF | TRBV19
CASSPPFQPQHF | TRBV12-3/TRBV12-4
CASSLWAGLSSPLHF | TRBV11-3
CASSAYAGIEQYF | TRBV9
CASGENEQYF | TRBV19
CASSQDLATANGYTF | TRBV4-2
CASRRVSNTEAFF | TRBV12-3/TRBV12-4
CASSRLGDRGTEQYF | TRBV3-1/TRBV3-2
CASSRTGDSAGYTF | TRBV18
CATSQPGGTDTQYF | TRBV24-1
CASSLDIGADEAFF | TRBV5-4
CASGPLGREKFF | TRBV12-5
CATSRDSAGTGYGYTF | TRBV15
CSVATGVEKLFF | TRBV29-1
CASSRQVGNYGYTF | TRBV2
CASSLGRPGWQETQYF | TRBV27
CAWSSTGNQPQHF | TRBV30
CASSPRSASLGNQPQHF | TRBV18
CASSLTGKYTGELFF | TRBV18
CASSPGTGGHSYEQYF | TRBV3-1/TRBV3-2
CASSLALGVYNEQFF | TRBV5-4